A selection of T cell receptor beta chains follows, all from one sample in a study of T cells in Graves' hyperthyroidism and ophthalmopathy. TCRdb fed the multiplex PCR reads into MiXCR, producing one record per CDR3 protein. The sample has 500,000 to 600,000 distinct CDR3 sequences; more than 45% are singletons. Sequenced input: peripheral blood or thyroid tissue (not recorded which). Receptor source: a woman aged 18-30 years with Graves' hyperthyroidism. The CDR3 runs from the conserved cysteine through the conserved F or W. The D gene is left open where the match is weak. Size is stated for part of the rows, as once, few or many counts, or as a class when the clone is expanded.

J gene,V gene,clone size,D gene,CDR3 DNA,CDR3 protein
TRBJ2-3,TRBV25-1,many,TRBD2,TGTGCCAGCAGTGGCTGGACTAGCATGGCAGATACGCAGTATTTT,CASSGWTSMADTQYF
TRBJ1-1,TRBV7-9,many,NA,TGTGCCAGCAGCTTAGATCTGAACACTGAAGCTTTCTTT,CASSLDLNTEAFF
TRBJ2-7,TRBV4-1,NA,NA,TGCGCCAGCAGCCCAGGGGCCAACTACGAGCAGTACTTC,CASSPGANYEQYF
TRBJ2-2,TRBV24-1,many,NA,TGTGCCACCAGTGGGACAGCGAACACCGGGGAGCTGTTTTTT,CATSGTANTGELFF
TRBJ2-6,TRBV9,NA,TRBD2,TGTGCCAGCAGCGTAGTAAGCGGGGGGCTTGGGGCCAACGTCCTGACTTTC,CASSVVSGGLGANVLTF
TRBJ1-5,TRBV7-2,many,NA,TGTGCCAGCAGGTCTACAGGGCTTGGCCAGCCCCAGCATTTT,CASRSTGLGQPQHF
TRBJ2-7,TRBV12-3/TRBV12-4,once,NA,TGTGCCAGCAGAGGAGGGGGGACCGGGGAGCTGTACTTC,CASRGGGTGELYF
TRBJ1-1,TRBV5-1,NA,NA,TGCGCCAGCAGCTTTACGGGAGATAACACTGAAGCTTTCTTT,CASSFTGDNTEAFF
TRBJ2-5,TRBV2,NA,NA,TGTGCCAGCAGCCCGATCCAAGGGGCCCAGTACTTC,CASSPIQGAQYF
TRBJ2-1,TRBV2,NA,NA,TGTGCCATATCCCGGGATTACGCCTACAATGAGCAGTTCTTC,CAISRDYAYNEQFF
TRBJ2-5,TRBV6-2/TRBV6-3,NA,NA,TGTGCCAGCAGTTCCACTGGGGGGATCGAGGAGACCCAGTACTTC,CASSSTGGIEETQYF
TRBJ2-7,TRBV29-1,many,NA,TGCAGCGTTGAAGCGTTCCAGGGTGGCGACGAGCAGTACTTC,CSVEAFQGGDEQYF
TRBJ2-7,TRBV15,once,NA,TGTGCCACCAGCAGAGGACTAAATTGCTCGTACGAGCAGTACTTC,CATSRGLNCSYEQYF
TRBJ2-5,TRBV20-1,many,NA,TGCAGTGCTAGACCTGGGGGAGAGACCCAGTACTTC,CSARPGGETQYF
TRBJ1-1,TRBV4-3,NA,NA,TGCGCCAGCAGCCAGGTTGGGGGGCTTCAGAACACTGAAGCTTTCTTT,CASSQVGGLQNTEAFF
TRBJ2-7,TRBV2,many,NA,TGTGCCAGCGGCGTCCGGGGGATCCAGTACTTC,CASGVRGIQYF
TRBJ2-7,TRBV20-1,many,TRBD1,TGCAGTGTCCCAGAGAGAGACAGGGGGTGGTACGAGCAGTACTTC,CSVPERDRGWYEQYF
TRBJ1-6,TRBV2,many,NA,TGTGCCAGCAGTGGAGGGTACAGGGCCCCTAATTCACCCCTCCACTTT,CASSGGYRAPNSPLHF
TRBJ2-7,TRBV10-3,NA,NA,TGTGCCAGCAGTTTACAAACAGGGAATTCCTACGAGCAGTACTTC,CASSLQTGNSYEQYF
TRBJ1-2,TRBV5-4,once,NA,TGTGCCAGCAGCTTGGGGAATGAAAATTCCCTCTATGGCTACACCTTC,CASSLGNENSLYGYTF
TRBJ1-2,TRBV27,few,NA,TGTGCCAGCAGGGGGTTTAGTGGCTACACCTTC,CASRGFSGYTF
TRBJ1-5,TRBV2,once,TRBD1,TGTGCCAGCCGCAGACAGGGTTTTCAGCCCCAGCATTTT,CASRRQGFQPQHF
TRBJ2-5,TRBV7-9,many,NA,TGTGCCAGCAGCTTTGAGTGGGGCCAGAGAGAGACCCAGTACTTC,CASSFEWGQRETQYF
TRBJ2-5,TRBV7-9,NA,TRBD2,TGTGCCAGCAGTCCTAGCGGGCAGAACAATGAGAAGTTCTTC,CASSPSGQNNEKFF
TRBJ1-2,TRBV7-6,NA,NA,TGTGCCAGCAGCCCAGCCCAGGGACCCACCTTC,CASSPAQGPTF
TRBJ1-1,TRBV19,NA,NA,TGTGCCAGTAGTATGGGGGATGGCAATGAGCAGTTCTTT,CASSMGDGNEQFF
TRBJ1-4,TRBV12-3/TRBV12-4,NA,NA,TGTGCCAGCAGTTTCGGACTAGCGGGCCAACTGAATGAAAAACTGTTTTTT,CASSFGLAGQLNEKLFF